These 26 T cell receptor beta chains originate from one sample sequenced in a study of blood T cells in healthy people across ages. Using a J-beta primer mix together with a sample-barcoded 5' primer, a second PCR was run for roughly 7 to 11 cycles. From the 5' RACE reads, TCRdb called clonotypes with MiXCR, one entry per CDR3 protein. In the table there are over 600,000 distinct CDR3 sequences, about 56% of which are singletons. The sample taken for sequencing was blood. All receptors derive from a man aged 35 to 55 in good health.

This clonotype was observed a few times. The rearrangement links TRBV20-1 to TRBJ2-3; 9 positions match TRBD2. Germline V gene sequence: CDR1 DFQATT, CDR2 SNEGSKA (reference sequence). This CDR3 contains 16 residues. Unmatched junction bases numbered 14, after V lost 4 bases and J lost 6 bases. The chain's CDR3 is CSANPTLAGFEDTQYF. Here the CDR3 DNA reads TGCAGTGCTAACCCAACCCTAGCGGGATTTGAGGATACGCAGTATTTT.

The V call is TRBV15, the J call TRBJ2-7, with no clear D. This CDR3 region has 13 residues. Germline lookup yields CDR1 LNHNV and CDR2 YYDKDF (reference sequence). Trimming left V 6 bases short and J 3 bases short, with 12 bases between. The CDR3 DNA reads as TGTGCCACCAGTCCTGAAACGGACTACGAGCAGTACTTC. It encodes CATSPETDYEQYF.

The rearrangement links TRBV7-3 to TRBJ2-5; 12 positions agree with TRBD2. CDR1 SGHTA and CDR2 FQGTGA come from the germline V gene. The CDR3 spans 15 residues. Losses at the gene ends were 5 bases for V and 9 bases for J; bases not matched to a gene: 10. CDR3 bases: TGTGCCAGCAGCCAAACTAGCGGGGGGACCCCGTCCCAGTACTTC. Protein sequence: CASSQTSGGTPSQYF.

This clonotype has more than one count but fewer than ten. The V and J genes are TRBV6-1 and TRBJ2-7; D unresolved. The CDR3 extends over 13 amino acids. Trimming shortened V by 6 bases and J by 4 bases, and 13 bases separated the two germline ends. CDR1 and CDR2 (germline): MNHNS, SASEGT. Written as DNA, the CDR3 is TGTGCCAGCAGCCCGAGCACCCTTTACGAGCAGTACTTC. It translates to CASSPSTLYEQYF.

This clonotype was seen more than once but under ten times. The J gene is TRBJ2-7, the V gene TRBV4-3; a possible D gene is TRBD2 (6 bases). Judging by the DNA end, TRBJ2-5 fits better; the J call may be wrong. The CDR3 has 15 residues. Germline CDR1 LGHNA, CDR2 YSLEER. CDR3: CASSWRAGIGETQYF. Here the CDR3 DNA reads TGCGCCAGCAGCTGGAGGGCTGGTATAGGGGAGACCCAGTACTTC.

In regard to this clonotype: At one end, the junction sequence differs from germline, possibly due to a read error. V and J are TRBV10-3 and TRBJ1-5; TRBD1 is a possible D gene (6 bases). The CDR3 is 15 amino acids. The germline CDR1 and CDR2 sequences are ENHRY and SYGVKD. The CDR3 spells CAISESQGTGQPQHF. CDR3 bases: TGTGCCATCAGCGAGTCACAGGGTACTGGTCAGCCCCAGCATTTT.

This sequence joins TRBV5-5 and TRBJ2-1; 12 bases map to TRBD2. Germline V CDR1 and CDR2: SGHKS, YYEKEE (reference sequence). J gave up 8 bases and V 4 bases, and 7 bases lay outside the gene matches. The CDR3 contains 15 residues. CDR3 protein: CASSPRLAGEDEQFF. CDR3 nucleotide sequence: TGTGCCAGCAGCCCGAGACTAGCGGGAGAGGATGAGCAGTTCTTC. Full variable domain (missing parts from reference TRBV5-5 and TRBJ2-1): DAGVTQSPTHLIKTRGQQVTLRCSPISGHKSVSWYQQVLGQGPQFIFQYYEKEERGRGNFPDRFSARQFPNYSSELNVNALLLGDSALYLCASSPRLAGEDEQFFGPGTRLTVL.

This clonotype has just one count. The gene calls are TRBV6-2 or TRBV6-3 and TRBJ1-2; 8 bases align to TRBD1. J lost 3 bases, V lost 0 bases, and 6 bases had no gene match. Germline values: CDR1 MNHEY, CDR2 SVGEGT. This CDR3 has 16 residues. CDR3 DNA sequence: TGTGCCAGCAGTTACTCGAGACAGGGGCATCACTATGGCTACACCTTC. This sequence encodes CASSYSRQGHHYGYTF.

The V gene is TRBV29-1, the J gene TRBJ2-5, with a tentative D call TRBD1 (6 bases). The CDR3 consists of 13 residues. The germline V gene encodes CDR1 SQVTM and CDR2 ANQGSEA. Trimming took off 7 bases at V and 2 bases at J, with 14 bases between the two ends. Here the CDR3 reads CSDSIQGQETQYF. CDR3 bases: TGCAGCGACTCGATACAGGGACAAGAGACCCAGTACTTC.

The chain employs TRBV4-1 and TRBJ2-5, with no clear D. Germline V gene lookup returns CDR1 MGHRA and CDR2 YSYEKL. This CDR3 is 15 amino acids long. V gave up 0 bases and J gave up 4 bases, with 12 bases separating them. This CDR3 reads CASSQDLIQLETQYF. The DNA for the CDR3 is TGCGCCAGCAGCCAAGATTTGATACAGTTAGAGACCCAGTACTTC.

The chain joins TRBV5-1 to TRBJ2-1; 8 bases are shared with TRBD2. The CDR3 runs to 16 residues. Trimming cost V 0 bases and J 3 bases; bases outside gene matches: 5. CDR1 is SGHRS and CDR2 is YFSETQ in the germline V gene. The CDR3 nucleotides are TGCGCCAGCAGCTTGGTTAGCGGGGACTTCTACAATGAGCAGTTCTTC. This gives the protein CASSLVSGDFYNEQFF.

This clonotype turned up a few times. The chain recombines TRBV20-1 with TRBJ2-1, with unresolved D. The CDR3 spans 10 residues. V shed 7 bases and J shed 9 bases, with 10 bases lying between them. Germline lookup yields CDR1 DFQATT and CDR2 SNEGSKA (reference sequence). The CDR3 protein is CSVVGSEQFF. CDR3 nucleotides: TGCAGTGTAGTGGGTAGTGAGCAGTTCTTC.

The chain carries TRBV7-8 and TRBJ2-7, with TRBD1 as a possible D gene (5 bases). The CDR3 is 19 amino acids. CDR1 is SGHVS and CDR2 is FQNEAQ in the germline V gene. The V end was cut by 0 bases, the J end by 2 bases, with 23 bases between. CDR3 in DNA: TGTGCCAGCAGCTTAGCACCGACAGTGGCCCGATCCGAACCCTACGAGCAGTACTTC. Translating gives CASSLAPTVARSEPYEQYF.

This clonotype was counted a few times. The chain carries TRBV4-3 and TRBJ2-2; D call uncertain. The CDR3 has 14 residues. The V gene lost 7 bases and the J gene lost 0 bases, with 9 bases spanning the gap. Germline values: CDR1 LGHNA, CDR2 YSLEER. In nucleotides, the CDR3 is TGCGCCAGCAAAGAAGGCCCGAACACCGGGGAGCTGTTTTTT. The encoded protein is CASKEGPNTGELFF.

The chain uses TRBV10-3 and TRBJ2-1, with D perhaps TRBD2 (6 bases). CDR3 size: 14 residues. V lost 3 bases, J lost 4 bases, and 10 bases lay in between. Looked up from germline, CDR1 is ENHRY and CDR2 is SYGVKD. The CDR3 coding sequence is TGTGCCATCAGTGACACCGGGGGATACAATGAGCAGTTCTTC. Translation gives CAISDTGGYNEQFF.

V is TRBV5-1 and J is TRBJ2-5; 11 bases are a match to TRBD2. Germline assignment: CDR1 SGHRS and CDR2 YFSETQ. The V segment lost 2 bases and the J segment 5 bases; nucleotides outside the gene matches: 5. The CDR3 covers 15 residues. CDR3 in amino acids: CASSFAASGGETQYF. In DNA form, the CDR3 reads TGCGCCAGCAGCTTCGCGGCTAGCGGGGGGGAGACCCAGTACTTC.

V gene TRBV29-1 combines with J gene TRBJ1-1; no clear D gene. The V gene lost 2 bases and the J gene lost 10 bases, with 20 bases spanning the gap. The CDR3 has 14 residues. Germline V gene sequence: CDR1 SQVTM, CDR2 ANQGSEA. CDR3 DNA: TGCAGCGTTGAAACTTACCCCGGTCCCTCAGGAGCTTTCTTT. Translating gives CSVETYPGPSGAFF.

This chain links TRBV9 with TRBJ2-3; no firm D call. With 3 bases removed from V and 6 bases from J, the gap between germline ends came to 8 bases. CDR3 length equals 12 residues. CDR1 SGDLS and CDR2 YYNGEE come from the germline V gene. CDR3 sequence (DNA): TGTGCCAGCAGCGAAATGGGGGATACGCAGTATTTT. It is translated as CASSEMGDTQYF. The complete variable domain, with remaining parts taken from reference TRBV9 and TRBJ2-3, reads DSGVTQTPKHLITATGQRVTLRCSPRSGDLSVYWYQQSLDQGLQFLIQYYNGEERAKGNILERFSAQQFPDLHSELNLSSLELGDSALYFCASSEMGDTQYFGPGTRLTVL.

This clonotype was counted between two and nine times. The chain joins TRBV20-1 to TRBJ2-3; no clear D gene. CDR1 is DFQATT, CDR2 SNEGSKA, per germline (reference sequence). The CDR3 contains 14 residues. Trimming stripped 2 bases from V and 4 bases from J, with 13 bases between. CDR3 nucleotides: TGCAGTGCTAGATTAGAGATTAGCCCAGATACGCAGTATTTT. Protein: CSARLEISPDTQYF.

The chain has TRBV27 and TRBJ2-7; D not resolved. Germline CDR1 reads MNHEY; CDR2 reads SMNVEV (reference sequence). With 3 bases removed from V and 3 bases from J, the gap between germline ends came to 12 bases. This CDR3 is 14 amino acids long. The DNA of the CDR3 is TGTGCCAGCAGTTTGAACCTGGAACACTACGAGCAGTACTTC. It encodes CASSLNLEHYEQYF.

The chain joins TRBV4-3 to TRBJ2-1; 9 bases fit TRBD1. The CDR3 extends over 14 amino acids. CDR1 is LGHNA, CDR2 YSLEER, per germline. V was pared by 0 bases and J by 15 bases, with 9 bases of the junction left unmatched. Here the CDR3 reads CASSQDRAGTGTFF. CDR3 DNA: TGCGCCAGCAGCCAAGATAGGGCCGGGACAGGGACGTTCTTC.

The chain has TRBV20-1 and TRBJ2-5, with D possibly TRBD2 on 6 matching bases. CDR3 size: 16 residues. Trimming shortened V by 6 bases and J by 0 bases, and 20 bases separated the two germline ends. CDR1 DFQATT and CDR2 SNEGSKA come from the germline V gene (reference sequence). For the CDR3, the DNA is TGCAGTGCGACGCGGGACGTAGGCCCGCACCAAGAGACCCAGTACTTC. Its translation: CSATRDVGPHQETQYF.

This clonotype was counted only a few times. The chain employs TRBV25-1 and TRBJ2-5, with unresolved D. V lost 6 bases and J 3 bases, leaving 14 bases between the germline ends. Germline V CDR1 and CDR2: MGHDK, SYGVNS. This CDR3 region has 14 residues. This CDR3 reads CASSEVGSKETQYF. The DNA for the CDR3 is TGTGCCAGCAGCGAAGTAGGGTCAAAAGAGACCCAGTACTTC.

V and J are TRBV7-2 and TRBJ1-1; TRBD1 is a possible D gene (5 bases). CDR1 is SGHTA and CDR2 is FQGNSA in the germline V gene. V lost 6 bases to trimming and J lost 4 bases, with 15 bases between them. The CDR3 loop spans 14 amino acids. The CDR3: CASRNNQGPTEAFF. The CDR3 DNA reads TGTGCCAGCAGGAATAATCAGGGTCCCACTGAAGCTTTCTTT.

This clonotype was observed a handful of times. This chain joins TRBV5-1 and TRBJ2-1, with D perhaps matching TRBD1 (6 bases). The CDR3 covers 16 residues. Germline V CDR1 and CDR2: SGHRS, YFSETQ. Trimming cost V 0 bases and J 2 bases, with 12 bases left between them. Here the CDR3 DNA reads TGCGCCAGCAGCTTGGGTCAGGGGTTTACCTACAATGAGCAGTTCTTC. The encoded protein is CASSLGQGFTYNEQFF.

The V and J genes are TRBV27 and TRBJ1-1, with D tentatively TRBD1 (6 bases). Trimming took off 4 bases at V and 4 bases at J, with 13 bases between the two ends. Germline CDR1 reads MNHEY; CDR2 reads SMNVEV (reference sequence). The CDR3 loop spans 14 amino acids. CDR3 in DNA: TGTGCCAGCAGTTGGGCAGGGGCGGTCACTGAAGCTTTCTTT. It codes for CASSWAGAVTEAFF.